Below are 19 T cell receptor beta chains sequenced from a single sample in a study of T-cell reconstitution after alpha-beta-depleted transplantation in children. Unique molecular identifiers were incorporated when the TCRbeta library was constructed. TCRdb re-derived calls from the PCR reads in MiXCR, one entry per CDR3 protein. The sample lists about 27,000 distinct CDR3 sequences; around 17% were seen once. The input for sequencing was PBMCs, mostly from graft donor cells, taken 60 days after TCRalphabeta/CD19-depleted stem cell transplant. The receptor set was obtained from a male patient aged 2-9 years who had a stem cell transplant for acute lymphoblastic leukemia, so the T cells may come from the graft donor.

V gene TRBV7-2 combines with J gene TRBJ2-1, with 8 positions matching TRBD2. Germline CDR1 reads SGHTA; CDR2 reads FQGNSA. The CDR3 is 13 amino acids. The CDR3 here is CAVREAGYNEQFF. The CDR3 coding sequence is TGTGCTGTGCGGGAGGCCGGTTACAATGAGCAGTTCTTC.

This clonotype was seen a handful of times. The genes are TRBV20-1 and TRBJ1-1; TRBD1 aligns across 7 bases. Germline V CDR1 and CDR2: DFQATT, SNEGSKA (reference sequence). V was clipped by 5 bases and J by 4 bases; unmatched bases: 16. This CDR3 contains 16 residues. The CDR3 DNA reads TGCAGTGCTTATTCCGGGCGCGACAGGGCGGGCACTGAAGCTTTCTTT. This translates into CSAYSGRDRAGTEAFF.

V gene TRBV6-1 combines with J gene TRBJ2-2; D call uncertain. V lost 8 bases and J lost 8, with 21 bases in between. Germline V gene lookup returns CDR1 MNHNS and CDR2 SASEGT. The CDR3 runs 15 residues. CDR3 residues: CASPALDTRLGELFF. The CDR3 nucleotides are TGTGCCAGCCCAGCCCTAGACACAAGGTTGGGGGAGCTGTTTTTT.

As concerns this clonotype: The CDR3 does not close with the conserved phenylalanine or tryptophan, likely indicating a read error. The CDR3 DNA reads as TGTGCCAGCAGTCAGACGGGGCGGAACACTGAAGCTTTCTCT. As protein: CASSQTGRNTEAFS. The chain recombines TRBV12-3 or TRBV12-4 with TRBJ1-1; D perhaps matches TRBD1 (5 bases). The germline V and J ends were trimmed by 5 bases and 1 base, with 11 bases remaining between them. The CDR3 totals 14 residues.

This clonotype was counted only a few times. The CDR3 region is CSAHNPSGRAYNEQFF. CDR3 nucleotide sequence: TGCAGTGCTCATAATCCGAGCGGGAGGGCCTACAATGAGCAGTTCTTC. The rearrangement joins TRBV20-1 to TRBJ2-1, with 10 nucleotides matching TRBD2. Trimming took 5 bases from V and 2 from J; bases not matched to a gene: 9. This CDR3 spans 16 amino acids. Germline V gene sequence: CDR1 DFQATT, CDR2 SNEGSKA (reference sequence).

The chain uses TRBV5-1 and TRBJ2-2; D uncertain. Germline V gene lookup returns CDR1 SGHRS and CDR2 YFSETQ. V was cut by 0 bases and J by 1 base, with 19 bases left in between. The CDR3 has 19 residues. As DNA, the CDR3 is TGCGCCAGCAGCTTGGCCTTCGCACGGTCGCAGGTGAACACCGGGGAGCTGTTTTTT. It specifies CASSLAFARSQVNTGELFF.

The chain links TRBV6-2 or TRBV6-3 to TRBJ2-3; no definite D call. The CDR3 runs 13 residues. V gave up 4 bases and J gave up 3 bases, with 8 bases separating them. Germline loops: CDR1 MNHEY, CDR2 SVGEGT. The CDR3 protein is CASSSALTDTQYF. The CDR3 region has the DNA TGTGCCAGCAGTTCCGCTCTGACAGATACGCAGTATTTT.

This clonotype was picked up a small number of times. The V call is TRBV7-2, the J call TRBJ2-2; D is ambiguous. Germline CDR1 is SGHTA and CDR2 is FQGNSA. V gave up 6 bases and J gave up 6 bases, with 14 bases separating them. The CDR3 is made up of 14 amino acids. The DNA for the CDR3 is TGTGCCAGCAGTTCGAGACTCCCACCCGGGGAGCTGTTTTTT. This encodes CASSSRLPPGELFF.

This clonotype is judged large (0.1 to 1%). This chain joins TRBV7-9 and TRBJ1-2, with 10 bases fitting TRBD1. V was clipped by 4 bases and J by 6 bases; unmatched bases: 2. Looked up from germline, CDR1 is SEHNR and CDR2 is FQNEAQ (reference sequence). The CDR3 spans 13 residues. Here the CDR3 DNA reads TGTGCCAGCAGCTCCGGGACAGGGGATGGCTACACCTTC. Protein: CASSSGTGDGYTF.

This clonotype occurred a few times. The chain couples TRBV4-2 to TRBJ1-1, with no clear D. The V and J ends lost 1 base and 4 bases respectively, with 16 bases between them. The CDR3 covers 16 residues. CDR1 LGHNA and CDR2 YNFKEQ come from the germline V gene. The CDR3 region is CASSQVLVRKSTEAFF. The CDR3 DNA reads as TGTGCCAGCAGCCAAGTTCTAGTCCGCAAGAGCACTGAAGCTTTCTTT.

The table lists this clonotype with a few counts. V usage is TRBV5-1 and J usage is TRBJ1-2, with TRBD1 matching 7 bases. With V trimmed by 4 bases and J by 8 bases, 14 bases remained unmatched. The germline V gene has CDR1 SGHRS and CDR2 YFSETQ. The CDR3 spans 15 residues. The CDR3 loop reads CASSRDRAESGGYTF. Written as DNA, the CDR3 is TGCGCCAGCAGCCGTGACAGGGCGGAGAGTGGGGGCTACACCTTC.

This clonotype has only a few counts. The chain recombines TRBV20-1 with TRBJ2-2; 8 positions agree with TRBD1. The CDR3 loop spans 14 amino acids. The ends lost 3 bases at V and 2 bases at J; junction bases unmatched: 2. Per germline, CDR1 DFQATT and CDR2 SNEGSKA (reference sequence). The CDR3 is CSARTGANTGELFF. The CDR3 DNA reads TGCAGTGCTAGGACAGGGGCCAACACCGGGGAGCTGTTTTTT.

This chain connects TRBV20-1 to TRBJ1-1; D gene ambiguous. V was cut by 1 base and J by 5 bases, with 11 bases left in between. The CDR3 is 13 residues long. Per the germline V gene, CDR1 is DFQATT and CDR2 is SNEGSKA (reference sequence). CDR3: CSARVQPGTEAFF. In DNA form, the CDR3 reads TGCAGTGCTAGAGTTCAGCCGGGGACTGAAGCTTTCTTT.

This clonotype was seen at least ten times. The chain employs TRBV6-5 and TRBJ2-6; 7 nucleotides line up with TRBD1. The V segment lost 6 bases and the J segment 2 bases; nucleotides outside the gene matches: 10. CDR1 is MNHEY, CDR2 SVGAGI, per germline. The CDR3 is 17 residues long. The chain's CDR3 is CASSLQGRRTGANVLTF. The DNA for the CDR3 is TGTGCCAGCAGCTTACAGGGGCGTCGAACTGGGGCCAACGTCCTGACTTTC.

In its sample, this clonotype was seen many times. The chain recombines TRBV3-1 with TRBJ1-5; D not resolved. Trimming shortened V by 4 bases and J by 5 bases, and 9 bases separated the two germline ends. CDR1 and CDR2 (germline): LGHDT, YNNKEL (reference sequence). CDR3 length equals 13 residues. CDR3 DNA: TGTGCCAGCAGCCGAGAGGTTGATCAGCCCCAGCATTTT. Encoded protein: CASSREVDQPQHF.

J is TRBJ2-4 and V is TRBV29-1; D is uncertain. This CDR3 is 13 amino acids long. The V end was cut by 0 bases, the J end by 9 bases, with 12 bases between. Germline CDR1 is SQVTM and CDR2 is ANQGSEA. The CDR3, as DNA: TGCAGCGTTGAAGACCGGGCCCGAGGCATTCAGTACTTC. Translated: CSVEDRARGIQYF.

The chain has TRBV4-3 and TRBJ2-1; D is unresolved. The CDR3 is 16 residues long. Per the germline V gene, CDR1 is LGHNA and CDR2 is YSLEER. Trimming pared 4 bases from V and 2 bases from J, leaving 15 bases between. CDR3 nucleotide sequence: TGCGCCAGCAGCCTAAGACCCCACTCCCCCTACAATGAGCAGTTCTTC. Its translation: CASSLRPHSPYNEQFF.

The chain carries TRBV19 and TRBJ2-2, with D possibly being TRBD1 (5 bases). The CDR3 sequence is 14 residues long. Deletions cut 9 bases from V and 6 bases from J, with 17 bases between. Per the germline V gene, CDR1 is LNHDA and CDR2 is SQIVND (reference sequence). In DNA, the CDR3 is TGTGCCAGCACCTGGGGCAGGTCAGCCGGGGAGCTGTTTTTT. This codes for CASTWGRSAGELFF.

CDR3 in DNA: TGTGCCAGCAGGGGGGACCGAAGAGGAATGAACACTGAAGCTTTCTTT. This gives the protein CASRGDRRGMNTEAFF. The chain is built from TRBV7-9 and TRBJ1-1; possibly TRBD1 for D (5 bases). Germline V CDR1 and CDR2: SEHNR, FQNEAQ (reference sequence). With 6 bases removed from V and 0 bases from J, the gap between germline ends came to 17 bases. The CDR3 extends over 16 amino acids.